Listed here are 23 T cell receptor beta chains from one sample, sequenced in a study of regulatory T cells in long-lasting Graves disease. To make TCR beta libraries, researchers used iRepertoire HTBI primers and Arm-PCR of CDR3 regions. TCRdb reprocessed the multiplex PCR reads via MiXCR and lists one record per CDR3 protein. Of roughly 520,000 distinct CDR3 sequences listed, around 11% are singletons. As for time point: newly diagnosed GD, antithyroid drugs for less than 3 months. Making the TCR library involved RNA that had been extracted from PBMCs. This sample was also put to use in a study of T cells in Graves' hyperthyroidism and ophthalmopathy.

Sequences were derived from peripheral blood mononuclear cells (PBMCs), sampled at new diagnosis, from a patient treated with antithyroid drugs. The receptor set was obtained from a woman aged 25 to 39 with Graves disease.

The chain combines TRBV19 with TRBJ2-7; D unresolved. The germline V and J ends were trimmed by 3 bases and 3 bases, with 15 bases remaining between them. This CDR3 has 15 amino acids. Germline lookup yields CDR1 LNHDA and CDR2 SQIVND (reference sequence). CDR3 amino acids: CASSISSNGLYEQYF. The CDR3 DNA reads as TGTGCCAGTAGTATCAGCAGCAACGGCCTCTACGAGCAGTACTTC.

This clonotype was observed many times. In DNA, the CDR3 is TGTGCCAGCAGTTGGGTGGGAAGCTCCTACGAGCAGTACTTC. Translation: CASSWVGSSYEQYF. This chain uses TRBV12-3 or TRBV12-4 with TRBJ2-7; D unclear. CDR3 size: 14 residues. Trimming left V 4 bases short and J 0 bases short, with 10 bases between.

This clonotype was picked up many times. V usage is TRBV7-2 and J usage is TRBJ1-2; possible D gene TRBD1, 5 bases. There are 13 residues in the CDR3. CDR1 and CDR2 from the germline V gene are SGHTA and FQGNSA. Deletions cut 2 bases from V and 5 bases from J, with 9 bases between. In DNA form, the CDR3 reads TGTGCCAGCAGCTTAAGGGGCAGATATGGCTACACCTTC. Protein sequence: CASSLRGRYGYTF.

Concerning this clonotype: This likely reflects a read error, since a far larger clone is one base away. The V call is TRBV2, the J call TRBJ2-4, with 7 nucleotides matching TRBD1. Germline V CDR1 and CDR2: SNHLY, FYNNEI. J lost 13 bases, V lost 7 bases, and 19 bases had no gene match. The CDR3 length is 15 residues. The CDR3 protein is CASNRARQGYNEQYF. The CDR3 DNA follows: TGTGCCAGCAACAGAGCGAGACAGGGCTACAATGAGCAGTACTTC.

This clonotype was counted ten times or more. This chain connects TRBV20-1 to TRBJ2-1; D tentatively fits TRBD1 or TRBD2 (5 bases each). Trimming shortened V by 2 bases and J by 10 bases, and 18 bases separated the two germline ends. Germline V gene lookup returns CDR1 DFQATT and CDR2 SNEGSKA (reference sequence). The CDR3 is made up of 14 amino acids. This CDR3 reads CSARKGPPSGEQFF. As DNA, the CDR3 is TGCAGTGCTAGAAAGGGACCTCCTTCTGGAGAGCAGTTCTTC.

This clonotype was detected many times. The chain has TRBV28 and TRBJ1-1; D not resolved. Trimming removed 7 bases at V and 2 bases at J, with 14 bases between. This CDR3 region has 14 residues. Germline loops: CDR1 MDHEN, CDR2 SYDVKM. CDR3 in DNA: TGTGCCAGCACCTTTGCCAGGACTAACACTGAAGCTTTCTTT. This sequence encodes CASTFARTNTEAFF.

This clonotype was found many times. The chain couples TRBV11-2 to TRBJ2-2; D possibly matches TRBD1 or TRBD2 (5 bases each). CDR1 is SGHAT and CDR2 is FQNNGV in the germline V gene. This CDR3 comprises 17 residues. Trimming removed 1 base from V and 2 bases from J, with 14 bases in between. The CDR3 reads CASSLALDGTNTGELFF. CDR3 coding DNA: TGTGCCAGCAGCTTAGCGCTGGACGGGACCAACACCGGGGAGCTGTTTTTT.

This clonotype has ten or more counts. The V and J genes are TRBV2 and TRBJ1-1; D not resolved. CDR1 is SNHLY and CDR2 is FYNNEI in the germline V gene. This CDR3 has 14 amino acids. V lost 4 bases, J lost 4 bases, and 13 bases lay in between. The CDR3, as DNA: TGTGCCAGCAGTGTGGAGGCAGTAGGCACTGAAGCTTTCTTT. The encoded protein is CASSVEAVGTEAFF.

This clonotype was detected only a few times. This may be a read error: a much more frequent sequence differs by one nucleotide. The gene calls are TRBV15 and TRBJ2-7; tentative D call: TRBD2 (6 bases). Trimming took off 0 bases at V and 0 bases at J, with 12 bases between the two ends. The CDR3 sequence is 16 residues long. CDR1 and CDR2 from the germline V gene are LNHNV and YYDKDF (reference sequence). CDR3 amino acids: CATSRDRKTSSYEQYF. In DNA, the CDR3 is TGTGCCACCAGCAGAGATCGGAAGACTAGCTCCTACGAGCAGTACTTC. Variable domain in full (rest from reference TRBV15 and TRBJ2-7): DAMVIQNPRYQVTQFGKPVTLSCSQTLNHNVMYWYQQKSSQAPKLLFHYYDKDFNNEADTPDNFQSRRPNTSFCFLDIRSPGLGDTAMYLCATSRDRKTSSYEQYFGPGTRLTVT.

This clonotype was detected ten times or more. The chain uses TRBV5-1 and TRBJ2-1, with 11 positions matching TRBD1. The J segment lost 7 bases and the V segment lost 2 bases, leaving 11 bases of the junction unmatched. The CDR3 runs to 17 residues. CDR1 is SGHRS and CDR2 is YFSETQ in the germline V gene. The DNA of the CDR3 is TGCGCCAGCAGCTTTCTTTTAGGGACAGGGGGTTTAAATGAGCAGTTCTTC. Protein product: CASSFLLGTGGLNEQFF. Together with reference TRBV5-1 and TRBJ2-1, the CDR3 gives the full variable domain: KAGVTQTPRYLIKTRGQQVTLSCSPISGHRSVSWYQQTPGQGLQFLFEYFSETQRNKGNFPGRFSGRQFSNSRSEMNVSTLELGDSALYLCASSFLLGTGGLNEQFFGPGTRLTVL.

The table lists this clonotype with a count of one. The chain carries TRBV28 and TRBJ2-5; D is tentatively TRBD1 or TRBD2 (5 bases each). This CDR3 region has 17 residues. V dropped 4 bases and J dropped 2 bases, with 20 bases sitting between them. The germline V gene encodes CDR1 MDHEN and CDR2 SYDVKM. CDR3 loop: CASSSIPRDARQETQYF. CDR3 bases: TGTGCCAGCAGTTCAATACCCCGGGACGCCCGTCAAGAGACCCAGTACTTC.

This clonotype was seen a single time. A much bigger clone sits one base away, suggesting this may be a read error. The chain is built from TRBV27 and TRBJ2-1; 14 bases fit TRBD2. CDR1 is MNHEY and CDR2 is SMNVEV in the germline V gene (reference sequence). The CDR3 has 16 amino acids. CDR3 sequence: CASSPQGLAGDNEQLF. In DNA form, the CDR3 reads TGTGCCAGCAGTCCTCAGGGACTAGCGGGGGATAATGAGCAGCTCTTC.

As for this clonotype: Since a much larger clone is just one base distant, this may be a read error. The chain is built from TRBV11-2 and TRBJ2-1; weak D call: TRBD2 (6 bases). The CDR3 consists of 13 residues. Germline V gene data show CDR1 as SGHAT and CDR2 as FQNNGV. The CDR3 bases are TGTGCCAGTCGGGGGACGGGCAACAATGAGCAGCTCTTC. Translation: CASRGTGNNEQLF.

The chain links TRBV7-9 to TRBJ2-7; 8 nucleotides agree with TRBD2. This CDR3 is 14 amino acids long. CDR1 SEHNR and CDR2 FQNEAQ come from the germline V gene (reference sequence). The J segment lost 3 bases and the V segment lost 2 bases, leaving 3 bases of the junction unmatched. In DNA form, the CDR3 reads TGTGCCAGCAGCTTAAGTACTAGCGGCTACGAGCAGTACTTC. Translation gives CASSLSTSGYEQYF.

In this sample, this clonotype turned up many times. The chain couples TRBV6-5 to TRBJ2-1; no clear D gene. Germline V gene data show CDR1 as MNHEY and CDR2 as SVGAGI. CDR3 length: 16 amino acids. Deletions cut 2 bases from V and 3 bases from J, with 14 bases between. CDR3 protein: CASSYGPNSGYNEQFF. As DNA, the CDR3 is TGTGCCAGCAGTTACGGCCCTAACTCGGGCTACAATGAGCAGTTCTTC.

This clonotype was seen ten or more times. The chain employs TRBV28 and TRBJ1-5, with a possible D match to TRBD1 (5 bases). The CDR3 has 15 residues. From germline, CDR1 is MDHEN and CDR2 SYDVKM. The V end lost 3 bases, the J end lost 5 bases, and 14 bases lay between the germline ends. CDR3 loop: CASSFGRGRDQPQHF. DNA for the CDR3: TGTGCCAGCAGTTTTGGGAGGGGCAGGGATCAGCCCCAGCATTTT.

With respect to this clonotype: The CDR3 carries no conserved terminal phenylalanine or tryptophan, so it likely arises from a read error. This chain uses TRBV11-2 with TRBJ2-1; 7 bases agree with TRBD2. Per the germline V gene, CDR1 is SGHAT and CDR2 is FQNNGV. This CDR3 has 14 amino acids. The CDR3 loop reads CAATSPNSYNEQFS. CDR3 in DNA: TGTGCGGCGACTAGCCCAAATTCCTACAATGAGCAGTTCTCC.

This chain joins TRBV5-5 and TRBJ1-3; maybe TRBD1 (6 bases). This CDR3 region has 16 residues. V lost 3 bases and J lost 2, with 15 bases in between. The germline CDR1 and CDR2 sequences are SGHKS and YYEKEE (reference sequence). CDR3 sequence (DNA): TGTGCCAGCAGCTACCAGCGACAGGCCACTGGAAACACCATATATTTT. Its translation is CASSYQRQATGNTIYF.

This clonotype was recorded at least ten times. This chain connects TRBV7-3 to TRBJ2-1; D not certain. The CDR3 spans 15 residues. The V end was cut by 0 bases, the J end by 0 bases, with 6 bases between. Germline V gives CDR1 SGHTA, CDR2 FQGTGA. The CDR3 DNA is TGTGCCAGCAGCTTAACCCCGAGCTCCTACAATGAGCAGTTCTTC. This codes for CASSLTPSSYNEQFF.

This clonotype was seen more than once but under ten times. The rearrangement links TRBV10-3 to TRBJ2-1; TRBD2 aligns across 7 bases. This CDR3 is 14 amino acids long. Trimming removed 4 bases from V and 8 bases from J; junction bases left unmatched: 8. The germline CDR1 and CDR2 sequences are ENHRY and SYGVKD. CDR3 sequence reads: CAISAGRERDEQFF. CDR3 bases: TGTGCCATCAGTGCAGGGCGGGAGCGGGATGAGCAGTTCTTC.

Details on this clonotype: A much bigger clone sits one base away, suggesting this may be a read error. The chain couples TRBV7-6 to TRBJ2-7, with D possibly TRBD1 on 6 matching bases. Trimming stripped 1 base from V and 7 bases from J, with 20 bases between. Per the germline V gene, CDR1 is SGHVS and CDR2 is FNYEAQ. The CDR3 consists of 16 residues. The CDR3 protein is CASSLDPADSRREQYF. Written as DNA, the CDR3 is TGTGCCAGCAGCTTAGACCCGGCGGACAGCCGTCGGGAGCAGTACTTC.

The rearrangement joins TRBV12-3 or TRBV12-4 to TRBJ2-7; 11 nucleotides line up with TRBD2. J lost 0 bases, V lost 3 bases, and 7 bases had no gene match. This CDR3 spans 17 amino acids. The CDR3 DNA is TGTGCCAGCAGTTTGGGGACTAGCGGCATTAGCTCCTACGAGCAGTACTTC. The encoded protein is CASSLGTSGISSYEQYF.

V usage is TRBV3-1 and J usage is TRBJ1-6; the D gene is possibly TRBD1 (5 bases). The CDR3 is 13 amino acids. The germline V gene encodes CDR1 LGHDT and CDR2 YNNKEL (reference sequence). Trimming pared 6 bases from V and 8 bases from J, leaving 11 bases between. The CDR3 DNA reads TGTGCCAGCAGTTACCTACAGGATTCACCCCTCCACTTT. Amino acids: CASSYLQDSPLHF.